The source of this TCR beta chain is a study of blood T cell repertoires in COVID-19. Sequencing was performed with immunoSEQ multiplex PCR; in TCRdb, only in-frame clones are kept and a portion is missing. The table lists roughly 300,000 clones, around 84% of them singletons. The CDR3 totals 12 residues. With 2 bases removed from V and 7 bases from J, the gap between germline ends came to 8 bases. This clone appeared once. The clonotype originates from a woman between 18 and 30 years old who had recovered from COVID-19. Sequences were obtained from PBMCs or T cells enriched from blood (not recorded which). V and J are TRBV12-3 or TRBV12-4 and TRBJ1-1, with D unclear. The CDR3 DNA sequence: TGTGCCAGCAGTTTAACGAGAAGTGAAGCTTTCTTT. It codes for CASSLTRSEAFF.